The 20 T cell receptor beta chains below were found in one sample sequenced in a study of blood T cell repertoires in COVID-19 (dated by TCRdb to 2018 to 2020). The receptor library was made with the immunoSEQ multiplex PCR assay. In TCRdb, the immuneACCESS table is reduced to in-frame sequences with V and J assigned. These tables do not hold every clone; where another copy was compared, an unresolved V gene accounts for under half, and the others remain unexplained. This sample lists about 160,000 clones; roughly 91% were detected once. 2% to 3% of the sample is held by the ten biggest clonotypes. The source material was peripheral blood. These receptor sequences come from a man between 18 and 29 years old with acute or convalescent COVID-19.

The chain uses TRBV18 and TRBJ2-7, with a weak D call TRBD2 (5 bases). The ends were cut back, 5 bases at V and 5 bases at J, with 19 bases in the middle. This CDR3 contains 15 residues. CDR1 and CDR2 (germline): KGHSH, LQKENI. The CDR3 region is CASSSTGVSRHEQYF. The CDR3 DNA is TGTGCCAGCTCATCAACCGGGGTTTCGCGCCACGAGCAGTACTTC. The variable domain in full, with the rest retrieved from reference TRBV18 and TRBJ2-7, is NAGVMQNPRHLVRRRGQEARLRCSPMKGHSHVYWYRQLPEEGLKFMVYLQKENIIDESGMPKERFSAEFPKEGPSILRIQQVVRGDSAAYFCASSSTGVSRHEQYFGPGTRLTVT.

The chain carries TRBV27 and TRBJ2-5, with 12 bases lining up with TRBD2. The CDR3 is made up of 14 amino acids. The V gene's germline CDR1 is MNHEY and CDR2 SMNVEV (reference sequence). V dropped 5 bases and J dropped 4; count of bases not matched to a gene: 2. The chain's CDR3 is CASSPGLAGETQYF. For the CDR3, the DNA is TGTGCCAGCAGTCCGGGACTAGCGGGAGAGACCCAGTACTTC.

V gene TRBV24-1 combines with J gene TRBJ2-1; TRBD1 is a possible D gene (5 bases). Trimming left V 8 bases short and J 9 bases short, with 16 bases between. Germline CDR1 and CDR2: KGHDR and SFDVKD. CDR3 size: 13 residues. CDR3 region: CATMSGQGTEQFF. The CDR3 coding sequence is TGTGCCACCATGTCCGGTCAGGGTACTGAGCAGTTCTTC.

The chain recombines TRBV30 with TRBJ2-7; weak D call: TRBD2 (5 bases). Trimming cost V 0 bases and J 2 bases, with 11 bases left between them. CDR1 is GTSNPN and CDR2 is SVGIG in the germline V gene (reference sequence). The CDR3 loop spans 14 amino acids. The CDR3 DNA reads TGTGCCTGGAGTGTCAGGTCGGGAACCTACGAGCAGTACTTC. It yields the protein CAWSVRSGTYEQYF.

The chain couples TRBV30 to TRBJ1-1, with a weak D call TRBD1 (5 bases). Germline-derived CDR1 and CDR2 are GTSNPN and SVGIG (reference sequence). The ends were cut back, 0 bases at V and 5 bases at J, with 10 bases in the middle. This CDR3 has 13 amino acids. The CDR3 DNA reads as TGTGCCTGGAGTGTTTGGGGCCGGACTGAAGCTTTCTTT. Translating it yields CAWSVWGRTEAFF.

V is TRBV29-1 and J is TRBJ1-1; perhaps TRBD1 as D (6 bases). The CDR3 spans 11 residues. The V end was cut by 3 bases, the J end by 5 bases, with 7 bases between. CDR1 and CDR2 from the germline V gene are SQVTM and ANQGSEA. The CDR3 DNA reads TGCAGCGTTGACAGGGGAACTGAAGCTTTCTTT. Translated: CSVDRGTEAFF.

This clone was picked up one time. The genes are TRBV9 and TRBJ2-2; 13 bases align to TRBD2. The CDR3 consists of 16 residues. The V gene's germline CDR1 is SGDLS and CDR2 YYNGEE. Trimming cost V 3 bases and J 4 bases; bases outside gene matches: 3. In DNA, the CDR3 is TGTGCCAGCAGCGCGACTAGCGGGAGGATCACCGGGGAGCTGTTTTTT. The encoded protein is CASSATSGRITGELFF. Variable domain in full (rest from reference TRBV9 and TRBJ2-2): DSGVTQTPKHLITATGQRVTLRCSPRSGDLSVYWYQQSLDQGLQFLIQYYNGEERAKGNILERFSAQQFPDLHSELNLSSLELGDSALYFCASSATSGRITGELFFGEGSRLTVL.

The V and J genes are TRBV30 and TRBJ2-2; the D gene is possibly TRBD1 (5 bases). Germline CDR1 reads GTSNPN; CDR2 reads SVGIG (reference sequence). V lost 4 bases, J lost 0 bases, and 6 bases lay in between. This CDR3 has 13 residues. The chain's CDR3 is CAWKTANTGELFF. In DNA, the CDR3 is TGTGCCTGGAAGACAGCGAACACCGGGGAGCTGTTTTTT.

The rearrangement uses TRBV30 and TRBJ1-3; D is perhaps TRBD1 (5 bases). CDR3 length: 18 amino acids. Germline V gives CDR1 GTSNPN, CDR2 SVGIG (reference sequence). The V and J ends lost 0 bases and 0 bases respectively, with 18 bases between them. In nucleotides, the CDR3 is TGTGCCTGGAGTGTTCAGGGTTTGGCCCAAGCCTCTGGAAACACCATATATTTT. Translated, it gives CAWSVQGLAQASGNTIYF.

The gene calls are TRBV19 and TRBJ1-1; 7 bases fit TRBD1. V lost 3 bases and J lost 0; bases outside the gene matches: 1. The CDR3 has 14 residues. Germline assignment: CDR1 LNHDA and CDR2 SQIVND (reference sequence). The CDR3 sequence: CASSITGVNTEAFF. The CDR3 coding sequence is TGTGCCAGTAGTATTACAGGGGTGAACACTGAAGCTTTCTTT. The full variable domain, rest sourced from reference TRBV19 and TRBJ1-1, is DGGITQSPKYLFRKEGQNVTLSCEQNLNHDAMYWYRQDPGQGLRLIYYSQIVNDFQKGDIAEGYSVSREKKESFPLTVTSAQKNPTAFYLCASSITGVNTEAFFGQGTRLTVV.

The chain combines TRBV5-4 with TRBJ1-3; 7 nucleotides match TRBD1. The germline V gene encodes CDR1 SGHNT and CDR2 YYREEE (reference sequence). The CDR3 covers 15 residues. Losses at the gene ends were 2 bases for V and 3 bases for J; bases not matched to a gene: 5. The CDR3 protein is CASSFRGGGGNTIYF. The CDR3 bases are TGTGCCAGCAGCTTTAGAGGGGGCGGTGGAAACACCATATATTTT.

This chain uses TRBV5-1 with TRBJ2-1; TRBD1 agrees at 10 bases. The trim removed 4 bases at V and 9 bases at J, leaving 10 bases unmatched. The CDR3 has 15 residues. Per germline, CDR1 SGHRS and CDR2 YFSETQ. The CDR3 region has the DNA TGCGCCAGCAGCAAACCGGGACAGGGGACCGGTGAGCAGTTCTTC. It encodes CASSKPGQGTGEQFF.

This clone was seen only once. The chain uses TRBV14 and TRBJ2-2; 12 nucleotides match TRBD2. This CDR3 contains 15 residues. V lost 6 bases, J lost 4 bases, and 3 bases stayed unmatched. Germline V gene sequence: CDR1 SGHDN, CDR2 FVKESK. DNA of the CDR3: TGTGCCAGCAGTTCGACTAGCGGGAGCACCGGGGAGCTGTTTTTT. This codes for CASSSTSGSTGELFF.

The chain recombines TRBV24-1 with TRBJ2-7; TRBD2 matches at 16 bases. V lost 4 bases, J lost 0 bases, and 11 bases stayed unmatched. Germline V gene lookup returns CDR1 KGHDR and CDR2 SFDVKD. The CDR3 extends over 20 amino acids. The DNA for the CDR3 is TGTGCCACCAGTGAGAAAGCTCCGGGACTAGCGGGGGGGAGCTCCTACGAGCAGTACTTC. Amino acid sequence: CATSEKAPGLAGGSSYEQYF.

The V call is TRBV4-2, the J call TRBJ2-2, with TRBD1 matching 9 bases. After removal of 7 bases from V and 8 bases from J, the junction contained 11 bases not matched to a gene. The length of the CDR3 is 15 residues. CDR1 LGHNA and CDR2 YNFKEQ come from the germline V gene. CDR3 DNA: TGTGCCAGCACCGTAGAGGCGACAGGGGGTGGGGAGCTGTTTTTT. This encodes CASTVEATGGGELFF.

This chain connects TRBV7-9 to TRBJ2-5, with TRBD1 matching 8 bases. The CDR3 is made up of 16 amino acids. The ends lost 0 bases at V and 1 base at J; junction bases unmatched: 4. Germline lookup yields CDR1 SEHNR and CDR2 FQNEAQ (reference sequence). CDR3 bases: TGTGCCAGCAGCTTAGCCCTGACAGGGGCCCAAGAGACCCAGTACTTC. The encoded protein is CASSLALTGAQETQYF.

The rearrangement links TRBV19 to TRBJ2-7; 8 bases align to TRBD1. The V and J ends lost 6 bases and 7 bases, in that order; junction bases with no gene match: 11. The CDR3 is 14 residues long. The germline gives CDR1 LNHDA, CDR2 SQIVND (reference sequence). The CDR3 DNA reads as TGTGCCAGTAGCGAACAGGGACAGGTGGGAGAGCAGTACTTC. It is translated as CASSEQGQVGEQYF.

This chain uses TRBV3-1 (or the pseudogene TRBV3-2) with TRBJ2-5; TRBD2 aligns across 12 bases. This CDR3 contains 19 residues. Germline values: CDR1 LGHDT, CDR2 YNNKEL (reference sequence). V gave up 5 bases and J gave up 1 base; unmatched junction bases: 14. CDR3 bases: TGTGCCAGCAGCACCCACCGACTAGCGGGAGTGGGCGGCCAAGAGACCCAGTACTTC. Its protein is CASSTHRLAGVGGQETQYF.

The rearrangement uses TRBV2 and TRBJ1-2; no definite D call. The CDR3 runs to 12 residues. Trimming cost V 3 bases and J 1 base, with 3 bases left between them. Germline lookup yields CDR1 SNHLY and CDR2 FYNNEI. DNA for the CDR3: TGTGCCAGCAGTGAGAGTAACTATGGCTACACCTTC. Protein: CASSESNYGYTF.

The chain carries TRBV5-1 and TRBJ2-1; 12 bases match TRBD2. Trimming removed 4 bases from V and 10 bases from J; junction bases left unmatched: 3. Germline CDR1 is SGHRS and CDR2 is YFSETQ. The CDR3 is made up of 13 amino acids. In DNA, the CDR3 is TGCGCCAGCAGCGGACTAGCGGGAAGGGAGCAGTTCTTC. Its protein is CASSGLAGREQFF. The variable domain in full, with the rest retrieved from reference TRBV5-1 and TRBJ2-1, is KAGVTQTPRYLIKTRGQQVTLSCSPISGHRSVSWYQQTPGQGLQFLFEYFSETQRNKGNFPGRFSGRQFSNSRSEMNVSTLELGDSALYLCASSGLAGREQFFGPGTRLTVL.